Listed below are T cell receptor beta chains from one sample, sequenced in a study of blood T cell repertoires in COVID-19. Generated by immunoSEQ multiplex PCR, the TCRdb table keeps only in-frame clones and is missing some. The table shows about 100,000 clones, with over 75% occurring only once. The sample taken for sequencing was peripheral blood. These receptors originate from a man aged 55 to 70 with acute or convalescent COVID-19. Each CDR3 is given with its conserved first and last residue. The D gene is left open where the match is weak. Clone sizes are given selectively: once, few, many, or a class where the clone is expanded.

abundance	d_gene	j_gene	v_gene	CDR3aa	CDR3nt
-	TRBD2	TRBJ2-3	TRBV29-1	CSVRLAGGNTDTQYF	TGCAGCGTCAGACTAGCGGGAGGAAACACAGATACGCAGTATTTT
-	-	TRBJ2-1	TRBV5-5	CASSRWGGHNEQFF	TGTGCCAGCAGCCGGTGGGGGGGCCACAATGAGCAGTTCTTC
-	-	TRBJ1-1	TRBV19	CASSPGTEAFF	TGTGCCAGTAGTCCGGGCACTGAAGCTTTCTTT
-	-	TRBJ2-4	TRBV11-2	CASSHERDRNIQYF	TGTGCCAGCAGCCACGAACGGGATCGGAACATTCAGTACTTC
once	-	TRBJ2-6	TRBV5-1	CASSLGGSGANVLTF	TGCGCCAGCAGCCTCGGAGGCTCTGGGGCCAACGTCCTGACTTTC
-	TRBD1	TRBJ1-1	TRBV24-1	CATGPTGVNTEAFF	TGTGCCACCGGCCCGACAGGGGTTAACACTGAAGCTTTCTTT
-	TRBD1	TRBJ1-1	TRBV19	CASSPGGVVAFF	TGTGCCAGTAGTCCAGGGGGAGTTGTGGCTTTCTTT
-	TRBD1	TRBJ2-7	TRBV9	CASSVGQGPYEQYF	TGTGCCAGCAGTGTCGGACAGGGACCCTACGAGCAGTACTTC
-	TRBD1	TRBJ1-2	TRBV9	CASSADRESYGYTF	TGTGCCAGCAGCGCTGACAGGGAATCATATGGCTACACCTTC
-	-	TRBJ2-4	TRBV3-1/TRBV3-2	CASSPRQGAKNIQYF	TGTGCCAGCAGCCCCCGCCAGGGAGCCAAAAACATTCAGTACTTC
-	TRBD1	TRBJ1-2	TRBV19	CARRDRDGYTF	TGTGCCAGACGCGACAGGGATGGCTACACCTTC
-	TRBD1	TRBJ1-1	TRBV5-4	CASSTGTGGFVNTEAFF	TGTGCCAGCAGCACCGGGACAGGGGGCTTTGTTAACACTGAAGCTTTCTTT
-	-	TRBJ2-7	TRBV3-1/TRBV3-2	CASSPRRFYEQYF	TGTGCCAGCAGCCCGAGGCGGTTCTACGAGCAGTACTTC
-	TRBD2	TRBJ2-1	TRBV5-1	CASSLGGLAAYNEQFF	TGCGCCAGCAGCTTGGGGGGACTAGCGGCCTACAATGAGCAGTTCTTC
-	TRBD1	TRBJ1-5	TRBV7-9	CASSRQGNNQPQHF	TGTGCCAGCTCGCGACAGGGGAATAATCAGCCCCAGCATTTT
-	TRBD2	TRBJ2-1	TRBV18	CASSPAAGQSRNEQFF	TGTGCCAGCTCACCAGCAGCGGGGCAATCGAGGAATGAGCAGTTCTTC
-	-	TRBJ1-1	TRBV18	CASSPDDGGTTEAFF	TGTGCCAGCTCACCCGATGACGGAGGGACCACTGAAGCTTTCTTT
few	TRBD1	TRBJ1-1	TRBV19	CASKRGQGAFF	TGTGCCAGTAAGAGGGGACAGGGCGCTTTCTTT
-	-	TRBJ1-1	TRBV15	CATSRERGLQAEAFF	TGTGCCACCAGCAGAGAAAGGGGACTGCAAGCTGAAGCTTTCTTT
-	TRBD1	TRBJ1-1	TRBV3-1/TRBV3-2	CASSQGQGGTEAFF	TGTGCCAGCAGCCAGGGACAGGGTGGGACTGAAGCTTTCTTT
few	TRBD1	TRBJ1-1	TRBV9	CASSTRTGVTEAFF	TGTGCCAGCAGCACTAGGACAGGGGTTACTGAAGCTTTCTTT
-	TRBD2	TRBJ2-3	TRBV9	CASSVGSSGASTDTQYF	TGTGCCAGCAGCGTAGGATCTAGCGGGGCTAGCACAGATACGCAGTATTTT
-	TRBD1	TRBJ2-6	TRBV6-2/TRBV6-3	CASSYARDRGRAGANVLTF	TGTGCCAGCAGTTACGCGAGGGACAGGGGGCGGGCTGGGGCCAACGTCCTGACTTTC
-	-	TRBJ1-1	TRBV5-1	CASSEGPGYTEAFF	TGCGCCAGCAGCGAGGGCCCCGGATACACTGAAGCTTTCTTT
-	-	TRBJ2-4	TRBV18	CASSPLQGSLAKNIQYF	TGTGCCAGCTCACCTCTCCAGGGGTCCTTAGCCAAAAACATTCAGTACTTC
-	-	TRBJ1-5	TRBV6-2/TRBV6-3	CASSLRWDQPQHF	TGTGCCAGCAGCCTCAGGTGGGATCAGCCCCAGCATTTT
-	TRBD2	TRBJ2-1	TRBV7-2	CASSLGLAGGVGDNEQFF	TGTGCCAGCAGCTTGGGACTAGCGGGAGGAGTGGGGGACAATGAGCAGTTCTTC
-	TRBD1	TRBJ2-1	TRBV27	CASSLSPTGGEQFF	TGTGCCAGCAGTTTGAGCCCAACAGGGGGTGAGCAGTTCTTC
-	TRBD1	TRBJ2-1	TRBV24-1	CATMGQGALNEQFF	TGTGCCACCATGGGGCAGGGGGCGTTGAATGAGCAGTTCTTC
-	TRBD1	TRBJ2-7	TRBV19	CASTSSGQGGSYEQYF	TGTGCCAGTACCTCGTCGGGACAGGGGGGTTCCTACGAGCAGTACTTC
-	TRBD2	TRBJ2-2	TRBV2	CASTPQGLAGGRGELFF	TGTGCCAGCACCCCACAGGGGCTAGCGGGAGGACGCGGGGAGCTGTTTTTT
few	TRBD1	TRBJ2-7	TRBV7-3	CASSYGQGWSYEQYF	TGTGCCAGCAGCTACGGACAGGGGTGGTCCTACGAGCAGTACTTC
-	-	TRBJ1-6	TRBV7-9	CASSSTGLSSYNSPLHF	TGTGCCAGCAGCTCCACCGGACTGAGCTCCTATAATTCACCCCTCCACTTT
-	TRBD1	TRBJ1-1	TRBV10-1	CASSGPDRGNTEAFF	TGCGCCAGCAGTGGCCCGGACAGGGGGAACACTGAAGCTTTCTTT
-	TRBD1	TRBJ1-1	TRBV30	CAWSGTGHTEAFF	TGTGCCTGGAGTGGGACAGGACACACTGAAGCTTTCTTT
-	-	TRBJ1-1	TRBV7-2	CASSPTGYGGTEAFF	TGTGCCAGCAGCCCTACGGGGTATGGGGGGACTGAAGCTTTCTTT
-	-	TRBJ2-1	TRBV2	CASSRLREQFF	TGTGCCAGCAGTCGATTGCGGGAGCAGTTCTTC
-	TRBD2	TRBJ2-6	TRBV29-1	CSVKTSGVSGANVLTF	TGCAGCGTTAAGACTAGCGGGGTTTCTGGGGCCAACGTCCTGACTTTC
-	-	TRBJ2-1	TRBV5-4	CASTLARRGHNEQFF	TGTGCCAGCACCCTCGCGCGGAGGGGTCACAATGAGCAGTTCTTC
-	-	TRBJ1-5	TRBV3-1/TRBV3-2	CASSQRGGPYQPQHF	TGTGCCAGCAGCCAACGGGGGGGTCCATATCAGCCCCAGCATTTT
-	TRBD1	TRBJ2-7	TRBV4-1	CASSHLGTAVHF	TGCGCCAGCAGCCACCTCGGGACAGCCGTTCACTTC
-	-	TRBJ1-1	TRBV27	CASSSPTRGTEAFF	TGTGCCAGCAGTTCACCAACGCGAGGTACTGAAGCTTTCTTT
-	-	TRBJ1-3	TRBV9	CASSVFDDSPGNTIYF	TGTGCCAGCAGCGTCTTCGACGACAGCCCTGGAAACACCATATATTTT
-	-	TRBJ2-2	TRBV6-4	CASSANTGELFF	TGTGCCAGCAGCGCGAACACCGGGGAGCTGTTTTTT
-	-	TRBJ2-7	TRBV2	CASSEQGYEQYF	TGTGCCAGCAGTGAACAGGGTTACGAGCAGTACTTC
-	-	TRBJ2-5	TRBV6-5	CASRRTNQETQYF	TGTGCCAGCAGAAGGACAAACCAAGAGACCCAGTACTTC
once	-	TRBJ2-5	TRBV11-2	CASSPDRTGETQYF	TGTGCCAGCAGCCCGGACCGCACGGGGGAGACCCAGTACTTC
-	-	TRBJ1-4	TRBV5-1	CASSLALIQRGSAEKLFF	TGCGCCAGCAGCTTGGCCCTGATCCAACGAGGGAGTGCGGAAAAACTGTTTTTT
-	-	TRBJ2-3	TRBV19	CASSIAAGPTDTQYF	TGTGCCAGTAGTATAGCTGCGGGGCCCACAGATACGCAGTATTTT
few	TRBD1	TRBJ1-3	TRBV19	CASQNQGARNTIYF	TGTGCCAGTCAAAACCAGGGGGCCAGAAACACCATATATTTT
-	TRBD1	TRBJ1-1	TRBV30	CAGGTVLASTEAFF	TGTGCCGGAGGGACAGTCCTTGCCAGTACTGAAGCTTTCTTT
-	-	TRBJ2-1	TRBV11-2	CASSPTTIVSPNEQFF	TGTGCCAGCAGTCCAACGACTATAGTCTCCCCCAATGAGCAGTTCTTC
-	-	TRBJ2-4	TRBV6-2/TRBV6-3	CASSSPYRAKNIQYF	TGTGCCAGCAGTTCCCCGTATCGAGCCAAAAACATTCAGTACTTC
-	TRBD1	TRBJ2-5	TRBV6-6	CASSYKGQGGETQYF	TGTGCCAGCAGTTACAAGGGACAGGGAGGAGAGACCCAGTACTTC
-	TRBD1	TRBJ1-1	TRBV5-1	CASSLDRGSGKAFF	TGCGCCAGCAGCTTGGACAGGGGGTCAGGGAAAGCTTTCTTT
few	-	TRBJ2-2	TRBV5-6	CASSLGRAGFGGELFF	TGTGCCAGCAGCTTGGGTCGTGCGGGTTTCGGCGGGGAGCTGTTTTTT
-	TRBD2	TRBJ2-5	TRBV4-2	CASSQGKAGGQETQYF	TGTGCCAGCAGCCAAGGAAAAGCGGGGGGCCAAGAGACCCAGTACTTC